This T cell receptor beta chain is drawn from a study of T cell responses to AZD1222 COVID-19 vaccine (dated by TCRdb to the early 2020s). Context from the whole study: Because spike-specific TCR depth and breadth did not differ between the two schedules, AZD1222 recipients who got a second dose at roughly 4 weeks were pooled with those who got a second dose at roughly 12 weeks. TCR sequencing was performed for 230 to 250 trial participants, of whom around 200 were given two doses of AZD1222 and some 25 were given two doses of MenACWY control vaccine. Enrollment into the trials was organized by age into subgroups of 18-55, 56-69 and 70-plus years, and those subgroups contained roughly 140, 27 and 60 TCR-sequenced participants, respectively.

The CDR3 regions of human TCRbeta chains were subjected to immunosequencing. Per the authors' processing: TCRs in the repertoires were compared against a reference library of SARS-CoV-2-specific TCRs that had been generated with the MIRA antigen-specificity platform. Breadth was defined as the fraction of unique TCRs that were SARS-CoV-2-associated. Depth was defined as the fraction of total T cells that were SARS-CoV-2-associated. Using the MIRA data, each spike-specific TCR was mapped to the spike region that the TCR reacts to and placed in a CD4 or CD8 class. Log10-transformed breadth and depth values were compared by one-way ANOVA with Sidak's multiple comparisons tests. TCRdb provides this immuneACCESS table in a form limited to in-frame rearrangements. Some clones are lacking; in checked studies, under half of them reflect an unresolved V gene, and why the rest are absent is not known. V and J calls plus clone size are reproduced from that table; the DNA served to infer D and trimming. In all, the sample holds 55,000 to 85,000 clones, and 84% of those were seen once. The top ten hold 9.5% to 10% of the sample.

Results and caveats for the whole study, not just this receptor: Because no samples from the day 14 peak response were available, repertoires could be characterized only after the peak T cell response. After two AZD1222 doses, both the breadth and the depth of spike-specific TCRs were significantly higher than at day 0 and than in MenACWY recipients. Participants were mostly white British and included more females than males, and it was suggested by the authors that clonal diversity may have been underestimated. Reportedly, close to half of the unique spike-specific TCRs recognized epitopes lying outside the regions that are mutated in the B.1.351 and B.1.1.7 variants. The 56-69-year group was small, and its depth increase did not reach significance, likely because of low power. Conclusions about previously exposed vaccinees were limited because only five to seven AZD1222 recipients were SARS-CoV-2 seropositive at baseline. CD4 TCRs associated with the vaccine covered the entire spike protein, and the dominant responses were in regions 160-218 and 743-854.

Note on this clone: Its antigen has not been determined. There are no base qualities to consult, and no much larger clone falls within one base.

The time point label on this specimen signifies: baseline before first vaccination. The vaccinee samples were drawn from two UK trials, COV001 and COV002, one of which was a single-blind randomized controlled phase 2/3 trial testing AZD1222 (ChAdOx1 nCoV-19) in healthy adults. For TCRbeta chain sequencing, PBMC samples from trial participants were taken at day 0 and at day 28 after the second dose. As encoded in the germline V gene (reference sequence), CDR1 is LGHDT while CDR2 is YNNKEL. From its cysteine to its phenylalanine, the CDR3 spans 14 amino acids. Only CDR3 DNA is held: 42 bases, read in frame from base 1. The junction shows trimming of 0 bases on V and 1 base on J, and the gene matches do not reach 0 bases of it.

This TCR came from an adult in good health. Sequencing was performed on peripheral blood, taken on day 0 of AZD1222 vaccination. The chain is encoded by TRBV3-1 (or the pseudogene TRBV3-2) joined to TRBJ2-7, and 7 bases in between align with TRBD2. At the DNA level, the sequence is TGTGCCAGCAGCCAAGATAGCGGGTCCTACGAGCAGTACTTC. The translation is CASSQDSGSYEQYF.